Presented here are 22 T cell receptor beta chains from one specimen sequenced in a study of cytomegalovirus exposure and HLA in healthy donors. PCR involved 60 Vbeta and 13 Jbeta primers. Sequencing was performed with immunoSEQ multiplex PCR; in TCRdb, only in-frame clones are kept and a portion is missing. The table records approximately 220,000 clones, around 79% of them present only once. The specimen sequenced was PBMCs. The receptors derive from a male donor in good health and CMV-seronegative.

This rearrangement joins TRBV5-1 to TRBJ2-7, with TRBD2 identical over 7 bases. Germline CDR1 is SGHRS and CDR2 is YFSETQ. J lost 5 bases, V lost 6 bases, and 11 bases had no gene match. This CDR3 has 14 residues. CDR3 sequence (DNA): TGCGCCAGCAAAAGTACACTGGGGGGGGACGAGCAGTACTTC. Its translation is CASKSTLGGDEQYF.

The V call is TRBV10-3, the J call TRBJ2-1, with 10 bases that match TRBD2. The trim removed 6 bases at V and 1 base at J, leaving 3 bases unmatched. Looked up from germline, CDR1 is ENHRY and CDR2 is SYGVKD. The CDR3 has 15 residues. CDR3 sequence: CAIRDSGGSYNEQFF. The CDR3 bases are TGTGCCATCAGGGATAGCGGGGGGTCCTACAATGAGCAGTTCTTC.

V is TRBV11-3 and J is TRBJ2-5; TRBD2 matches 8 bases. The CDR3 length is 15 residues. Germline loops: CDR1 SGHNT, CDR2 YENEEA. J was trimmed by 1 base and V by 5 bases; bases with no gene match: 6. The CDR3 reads CASSPGGAGQETQYF. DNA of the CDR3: TGTGCCAGCAGCCCGGGAGGGGCGGGCCAAGAGACCCAGTACTTC. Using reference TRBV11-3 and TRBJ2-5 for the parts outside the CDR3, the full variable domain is EAGVVQSPRYKIIEKKQPVAFWCNPISGHNTLYWYLQNLGQGPELLIRYENEEAVDDSQLPKDRFSAERLKGVDSTLKIQPAELGDSAVYLCASSPGGAGQETQYFGPGTRLLVL.

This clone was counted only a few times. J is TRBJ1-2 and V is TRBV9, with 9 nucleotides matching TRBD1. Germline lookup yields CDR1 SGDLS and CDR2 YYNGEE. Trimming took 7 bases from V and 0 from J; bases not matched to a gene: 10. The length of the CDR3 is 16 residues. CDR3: CASLGTGPSSNYGYTF. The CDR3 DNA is TGTGCCAGCCTCGGGACAGGGCCTTCATCTAACTATGGCTACACCTTC.

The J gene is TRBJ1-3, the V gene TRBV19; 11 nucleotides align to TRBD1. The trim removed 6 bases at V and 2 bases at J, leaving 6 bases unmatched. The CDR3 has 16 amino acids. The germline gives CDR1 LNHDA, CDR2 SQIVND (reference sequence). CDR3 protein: CASRSPGQGAGNTIYF. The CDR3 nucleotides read TGTGCCAGTAGATCACCGGGACAGGGGGCTGGAAACACCATATATTTT.

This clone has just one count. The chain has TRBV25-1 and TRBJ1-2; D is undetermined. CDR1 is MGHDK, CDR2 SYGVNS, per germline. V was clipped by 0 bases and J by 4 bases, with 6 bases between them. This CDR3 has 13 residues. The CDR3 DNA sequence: TGTGCCAGCAGTGAATATATCCTCTATGGCTACACCTTC. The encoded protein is CASSEYILYGYTF.

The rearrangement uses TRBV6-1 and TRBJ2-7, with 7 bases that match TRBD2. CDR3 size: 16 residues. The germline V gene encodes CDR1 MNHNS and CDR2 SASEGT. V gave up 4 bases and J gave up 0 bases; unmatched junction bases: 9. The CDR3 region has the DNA TGTGCCAGCAGTGTATCCCTAGCGGCAAACTCCTACGAGCAGTACTTC. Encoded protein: CASSVSLAANSYEQYF.

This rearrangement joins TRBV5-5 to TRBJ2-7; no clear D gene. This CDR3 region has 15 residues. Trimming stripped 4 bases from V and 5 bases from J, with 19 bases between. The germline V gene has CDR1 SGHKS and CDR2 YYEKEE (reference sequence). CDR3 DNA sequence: TGTGCCAGCAGCACCCCGGGTCTCCCGGCCCACGAGCAGTACTTC. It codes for CASSTPGLPAHEQYF.

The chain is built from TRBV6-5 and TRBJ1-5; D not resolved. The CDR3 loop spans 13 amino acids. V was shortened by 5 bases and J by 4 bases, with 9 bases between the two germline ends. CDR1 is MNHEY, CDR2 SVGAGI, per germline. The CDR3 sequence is CASSQQLNQPQHF. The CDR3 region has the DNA TGTGCCAGCAGTCAACAGCTGAATCAGCCCCAGCATTTT.

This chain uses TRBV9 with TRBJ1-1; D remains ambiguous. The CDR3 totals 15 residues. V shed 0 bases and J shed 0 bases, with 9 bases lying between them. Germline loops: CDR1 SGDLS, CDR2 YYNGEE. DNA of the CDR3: TGTGCCAGCAGCGTAGACGGGGTAATGAACACTGAAGCTTTCTTT. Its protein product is CASSVDGVMNTEAFF.

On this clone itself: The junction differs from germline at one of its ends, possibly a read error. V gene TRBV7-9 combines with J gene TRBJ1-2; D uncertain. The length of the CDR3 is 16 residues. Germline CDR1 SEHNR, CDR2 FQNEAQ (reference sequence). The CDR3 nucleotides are TGTTCCAGCAGCTTCGGGGTGGCAGCACCTAACTATGGCTACACCTTC. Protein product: CSSSFGVAAPNYGYTF.

The CDR3 loop reads CASSKGLAGPTDTQYF. The CDR3 DNA is TGTGCCAGCAGCAAGGGACTAGCGGGACCCACAGATACGCAGTATTTT. The chain couples TRBV7-8 to TRBJ2-3, with TRBD2 matching over 13 bases. The CDR3 covers 16 residues. Per the germline V gene, CDR1 is SGHVS and CDR2 is FQNEAQ. Trimming took 5 bases from V and 2 from J; bases not matched to a gene: 4.

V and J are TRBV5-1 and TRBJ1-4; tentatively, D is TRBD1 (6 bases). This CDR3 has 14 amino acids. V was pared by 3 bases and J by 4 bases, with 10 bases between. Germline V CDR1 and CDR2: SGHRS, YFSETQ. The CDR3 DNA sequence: TGCGCCAGCAGCTGGGGGCAGATTAATGAAAAACTGTTTTTT. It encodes CASSWGQINEKLFF.

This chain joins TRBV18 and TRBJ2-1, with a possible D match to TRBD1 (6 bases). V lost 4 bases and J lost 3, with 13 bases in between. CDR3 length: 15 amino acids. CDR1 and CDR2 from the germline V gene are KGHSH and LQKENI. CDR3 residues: CASSQGHPDYNEQFF. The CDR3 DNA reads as TGTGCCAGCTCACAGGGACATCCGGACTACAATGAGCAGTTCTTC.

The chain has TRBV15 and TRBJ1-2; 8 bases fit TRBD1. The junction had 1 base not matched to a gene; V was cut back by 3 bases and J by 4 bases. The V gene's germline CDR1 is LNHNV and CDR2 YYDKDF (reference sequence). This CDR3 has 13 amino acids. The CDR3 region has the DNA TGTGCCACCAGCAGCGACAGGGGCTATGGCTACACCTTC. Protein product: CATSSDRGYGYTF. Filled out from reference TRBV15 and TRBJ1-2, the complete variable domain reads DAMVIQNPRYQVTQFGKPVTLSCSQTLNHNVMYWYQQKSSQAPKLLFHYYDKDFNNEADTPDNFQSRRPNTSFCFLDIRSPGLGDTAMYLCATSSDRGYGYTFGSGTRLTVV.

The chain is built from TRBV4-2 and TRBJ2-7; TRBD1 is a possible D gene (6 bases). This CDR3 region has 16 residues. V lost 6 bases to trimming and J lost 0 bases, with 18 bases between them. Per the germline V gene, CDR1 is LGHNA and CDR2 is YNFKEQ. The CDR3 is CASSQSGDRSSYEQYF. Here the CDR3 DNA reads TGTGCCAGCAGTCAGTCCGGCGACAGGAGCTCCTACGAGCAGTACTTC.

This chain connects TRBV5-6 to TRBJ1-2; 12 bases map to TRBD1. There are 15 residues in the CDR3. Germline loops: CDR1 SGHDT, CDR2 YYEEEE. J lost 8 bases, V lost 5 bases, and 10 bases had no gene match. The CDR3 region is CASRATGQGARGYTF. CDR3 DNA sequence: TGTGCCAGCAGGGCTACGGGACAGGGGGCGCGAGGCTACACCTTC.

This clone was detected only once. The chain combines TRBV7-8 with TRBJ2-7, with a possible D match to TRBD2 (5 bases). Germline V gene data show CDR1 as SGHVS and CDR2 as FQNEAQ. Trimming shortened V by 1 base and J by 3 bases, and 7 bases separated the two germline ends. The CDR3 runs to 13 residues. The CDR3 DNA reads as TGTGCCAGCAGCTTAGTGACTAACTACGAGCAGTACTTC. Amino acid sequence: CASSLVTNYEQYF. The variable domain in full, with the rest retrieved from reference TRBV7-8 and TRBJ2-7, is GAGVSQSPRYKVAKRGQDVALRCDPISGHVSLFWYQQALGQGPEFLTYFQNEAQLDKSGLPSDRFFAERPEGSVSTLKIQRTQQEDSAVYLCASSLVTNYEQYFGPGTRLTVT.

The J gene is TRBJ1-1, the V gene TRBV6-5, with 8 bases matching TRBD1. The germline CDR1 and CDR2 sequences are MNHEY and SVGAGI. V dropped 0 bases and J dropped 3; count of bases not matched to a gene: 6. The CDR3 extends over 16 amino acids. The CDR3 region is CASSYSIQGGYTEAFF. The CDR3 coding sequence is TGTGCCAGCAGTTACTCCATACAGGGGGGGTACACTGAAGCTTTCTTT.

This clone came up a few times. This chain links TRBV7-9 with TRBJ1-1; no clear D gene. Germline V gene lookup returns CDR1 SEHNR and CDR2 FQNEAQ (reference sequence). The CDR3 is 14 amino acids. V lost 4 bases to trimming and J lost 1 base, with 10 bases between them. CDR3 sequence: CASSSLSGNTEAFF. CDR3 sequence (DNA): TGTGCCAGCAGCTCGTTGTCCGGGAACACTGAAGCTTTCTTT.

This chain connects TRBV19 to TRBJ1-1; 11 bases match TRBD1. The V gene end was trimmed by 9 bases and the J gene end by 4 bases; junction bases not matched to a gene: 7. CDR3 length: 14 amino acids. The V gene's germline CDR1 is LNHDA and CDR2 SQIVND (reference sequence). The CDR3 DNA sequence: TGTGCCAGCTTAGGACAGGGGGCAATCACTGAAGCTTTCTTT. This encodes CASLGQGAITEAFF.

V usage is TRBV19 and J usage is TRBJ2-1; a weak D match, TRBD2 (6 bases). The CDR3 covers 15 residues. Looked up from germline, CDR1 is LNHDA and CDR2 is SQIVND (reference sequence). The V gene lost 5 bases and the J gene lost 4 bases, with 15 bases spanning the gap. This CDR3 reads CASSAAPGGYNEQFF. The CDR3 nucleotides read TGTGCCAGTAGTGCGGCTCCCGGGGGATACAATGAGCAGTTCTTC. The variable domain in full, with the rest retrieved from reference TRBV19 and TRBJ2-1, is DGGITQSPKYLFRKEGQNVTLSCEQNLNHDAMYWYRQDPGQGLRLIYYSQIVNDFQKGDIAEGYSVSREKKESFPLTVTSAQKNPTAFYLCASSAAPGGYNEQFFGPGTRLTVL.